The subject of this entry is one T cell receptor beta chain. Its cognate antigen is unknown. The germline CDR1 and CDR2 sequences are MGHDK and SYGVNS. The CDR3 contains 19 residues. The data derive from a study of CXCR3-negative and CXCR3-positive naive CD8 T cells. Notes on the study in general: CXCR3-positive naive cells had TRB CDR3s that were more hydrophobic than CXCR3-negative naive cells had.

UMI-labeled TRB cDNA libraries were prepared by 5' RACE. From its re-call of the 5' RACE reads, TCRdb lists each CDR3 protein once, without DNA. In all, the sample yields 75,000 to 100,000 distinct CDR3 sequences. Source material: naive CXCR3+ CD8+ T cells from blood. Stated subset: CD45RO-CCR7+CD27+CD95- naive CD8+ T cells expressing CXCR3 (TNR3+). The chain joins TRBV25-1 to TRBJ2-5; TCRdb picks TRBD1, but there is no DNA to check that call. This TCR came from a human donor in good health. Some clones in this sample may be carry-over from other donors' samples. The CDR3 sequence: CASRSKTVWDRLWQETQYF.